The 32 T cell receptor beta chains reported below all come from one sample, sequenced in a study of cytomegalovirus exposure and HLA in healthy donors. PCR primers comprised 60 Vbeta and 13 Jbeta primers. The method was immunoSEQ multiplex PCR; TCRdb's version includes in-frame clones alone and lacks a portion of them. This table holds about 150,000 clones, around two thirds found once. The specimen was PBMCs. These receptors came from a woman aged 60 to 75 in good health and CMV-seropositive.

In its sample, this clone was seen a few times. At one end, the junction sequence differs from germline, possibly due to a read error. CDR3: CASSQAAQGNPEAFF. The CDR3 DNA reads TGTGCCAGCAGCCAAGCGGCACAGGGGAACCCTGAAGCTTTCTTT. The chain combines TRBV4-2 with TRBJ1-1; TRBD1 agrees at 7 bases. This CDR3 contains 15 residues. Looked up from germline, CDR1 is LGHNA and CDR2 is YNFKEQ.

V gene TRBV10-3 combines with J gene TRBJ2-2, with D tentatively TRBD2 (5 bases). Germline assignment: CDR1 ENHRY and CDR2 SYGVKD. Trimming pared 10 bases from V and 3 bases from J, leaving 15 bases between. The CDR3 contains 14 residues. The CDR3 spells CANGPGVDTGELFF. DNA of the CDR3: TGTGCCAACGGGCCCGGGGTCGACACCGGGGAGCTGTTTTTT.

V usage is TRBV18 and J usage is TRBJ1-2; TRBD1 matches at 7 bases. J lost 3 bases, V lost 3 bases, and 10 bases had no gene match. CDR1 is KGHSH and CDR2 is LQKENI in the germline V gene. This CDR3 comprises 16 residues. The CDR3 reads CASSPTDGTAYYGYTF. CDR3 DNA sequence: TGTGCCAGCTCACCGACGGATGGGACAGCTTACTATGGCTACACCTTC.

In its sample, this clone was seen once. This chain connects TRBV7-8 to TRBJ2-7, with D possibly matching TRBD1 (6 bases). Per germline, CDR1 SGHVS and CDR2 FQNEAQ. Trimming left V 4 bases short and J 3 bases short, with 16 bases between. This CDR3 region has 15 residues. The CDR3, as DNA: TGTGCCAGCAGCTCAAGACAGGTTGGGGGCTACGAGCAGTACTTC. This sequence encodes CASSSRQVGGYEQYF.

This clone was counted only a few times. The V gene is TRBV29-1, the J gene TRBJ2-7; TRBD1 matches at 7 bases. Looked up from germline, CDR1 is SQVTM and CDR2 is ANQGSEA. The CDR3 has 11 residues. Trimming took 7 bases from V and 1 from J; bases not matched to a gene: 1. The CDR3 region is CSAGQSYEQYF. The CDR3, as DNA: TGCAGCGCGGGACAGTCCTACGAGCAGTACTTC.

The chain is built from TRBV9 and TRBJ2-7; 7 bases are shared with TRBD1. CDR1 and CDR2 from the germline V gene are SGDLS and YYNGEE. J gave up 4 bases and V 0 bases, and 7 bases lay outside the gene matches. This CDR3 has 15 amino acids. CDR3 loop: CASSVAPGTVYEQYF. The CDR3 DNA follows: TGTGCCAGCAGCGTAGCTCCCGGGACAGTATACGAGCAGTACTTC. The entire variable domain, with the rest obtained from reference TRBV9 and TRBJ2-7, is as follows: DSGVTQTPKHLITATGQRVTLRCSPRSGDLSVYWYQQSLDQGLQFLIQYYNGEERAKGNILERFSAQQFPDLHSELNLSSLELGDSALYFCASSVAPGTVYEQYFGPGTRLTVT.

This clone was picked up a small number of times. The CDR3 loop reads CAISEKQEPTYTDTQYF. Here the CDR3 DNA reads TGTGCCATCAGTGAAAAACAGGAGCCCACATACACAGATACGCAGTATTTT. The chain couples TRBV10-3 to TRBJ2-3; possibly TRBD1 for D (5 bases). In germline, CDR1 is ENHRY, CDR2 SYGVKD. V was pared by 3 bases and J by 2 bases, with 18 bases between. This CDR3 is built from 17 residues.

This clone was found a few times. The CDR3 here is CASSSWRGDTQYF. CDR3 in DNA: TGCGCCAGCAGCTCGTGGCGAGGAGATACGCAGTATTTT. The chain is built from TRBV5-1 and TRBJ2-3; D is ambiguous. The CDR3 spans 13 residues. Germline CDR1 is SGHRS and CDR2 is YFSETQ. The ends were cut back, 3 bases at V and 5 bases at J, with 10 bases in the middle.

The chain links TRBV14 to TRBJ2-2, with no clear D. V shed 3 bases and J shed 1 base, with 6 bases lying between them. Germline assignment: CDR1 SGHDN and CDR2 FVKESK. CDR3 length equals 14 residues. Here the CDR3 reads CASSQEKNTGELFF. The DNA of the CDR3 is TGTGCCAGCAGCCAGGAGAAGAACACCGGGGAGCTGTTTTTT.

The V call is TRBV29-1, the J call TRBJ2-1; weak D call: TRBD1 (7 bases). V was trimmed by 5 bases and J by 8 bases, leaving 16 bases between them. This CDR3 is built from 13 residues. CDR1 and CDR2 (germline): SQVTM, ANQGSEA. As DNA, the CDR3 is TGCAGCGTTCTGACAGGGAGGTTTGATGAGCAGTTCTTC. Translation: CSVLTGRFDEQFF.

The V gene is TRBV7-9, the J gene TRBJ2-1; possibly TRBD2 for D (5 bases). Per germline, CDR1 SEHNR and CDR2 FQNEAQ (reference sequence). The CDR3 is made up of 12 amino acids. V gave up 1 base and J gave up 16 bases, with 14 bases separating them. CDR3 region: CASSLVPGSTFF. The CDR3 region has the DNA TGTGCCAGCAGCTTAGTCCCGGGGTCTACCTTCTTC. Supplemented by reference TRBV7-9 and TRBJ2-1, the full variable domain reads DTGVSQNPRHKITKRGQNVTFRCDPISEHNRLYWYRQTLGQGPEFLTYFQNEAQLEKSRLLSDRFSAERPKGSFSTLEIQRTEQGDSAMYLCASSLVPGSTFFGPGTRLTVL.

V usage is TRBV19 and J usage is TRBJ2-2; no reliable D call. Germline assignment: CDR1 LNHDA and CDR2 SQIVND (reference sequence). This CDR3 is 13 amino acids long. With 5 bases removed from V and 6 bases from J, the gap between germline ends came to 10 bases. In nucleotides, the CDR3 is TGTGCCAGTAGTCCCGCAGGATCCGGGGAGCTGTTTTTT. Translating it yields CASSPAGSGELFF.

The chain uses TRBV5-6 and TRBJ1-2; 8 bases match TRBD1. The CDR3 length is 14 residues. CDR1 and CDR2 from the germline V gene are SGHDT and YYEEEE. Trimming at V came to 2 bases and at J to 3 bases, leaving 3 bases not matched to a gene. The DNA of the CDR3 is TGTGCCAGCAGCTTCCGGGACAGGTACTATGGCTACACCTTC. It yields the protein CASSFRDRYYGYTF.

V gene TRBV7-8 combines with J gene TRBJ2-2, with D hard to call. The CDR3 consists of 14 residues. Trimming removed 5 bases from V and 0 bases from J, with 7 bases in between. Per the germline V gene, CDR1 is SGHVS and CDR2 is FQNEAQ. The DNA of the CDR3 is TGTGCCAGCAGCCCCAACTCGAACACCGGGGAGCTGTTTTTT. It codes for CASSPNSNTGELFF.

The rearrangement links TRBV5-1 to TRBJ2-5, with TRBD2 matching 8 bases. V lost 4 bases and J lost 4; bases outside the gene matches: 18. Germline V gene lookup returns CDR1 SGHRS and CDR2 YFSETQ. The CDR3 has 18 residues. The CDR3 nucleotides read TGCGCCAGCAGCCCGGGTCTTTTAGCGGGATGGGTAGGAGAGACCCAGTACTTC. Its protein product is CASSPGLLAGWVGETQYF.

The gene calls are TRBV19 and TRBJ1-1; D is uncertain. The CDR3 contains 13 residues. The ends were cut back, 7 bases at V and 1 base at J, with 10 bases in the middle. Germline V CDR1 and CDR2: LNHDA, SQIVND (reference sequence). CDR3 in DNA: TGTGCCAGTATGGCGAACAGGAACACTGAAGCTTTCTTT. This encodes CASMANRNTEAFF.

The chain joins TRBV28 to TRBJ1-5; D gene unclear. V dropped 1 base and J dropped 5 bases, with 6 bases sitting between them. The CDR3 spans 13 residues. Germline V CDR1 and CDR2: MDHEN, SYDVKM. The CDR3: CASSLYEDQPQHF. CDR3 nucleotides: TGTGCCAGCAGTTTATATGAGGATCAGCCCCAGCATTTT.

This chain connects TRBV14 to TRBJ2-1; D is possibly TRBD1 (5 bases). Germline CDR1 and CDR2: SGHDN and FVKESK. The CDR3 spans 14 residues. V was shortened by 3 bases and J by 2 bases, with 8 bases between the two germline ends. CDR3 DNA: TGTGCCAGCAGCCAGGCACAGGCCTACAATGAGCAGTTCTTC. It is translated as CASSQAQAYNEQFF.

This CDR3 is CASSYDRDSEQYF. The CDR3 region has the DNA TGCGCCAGCAGCTACGATAGGGACAGCGAGCAGTACTTC. The V gene is TRBV5-1, the J gene TRBJ2-7; 7 nucleotides agree with TRBD1. Germline trimming cut 3 bases from V and 6 bases from J; bases unmatched to any gene: 6. CDR1 is SGHRS, CDR2 YFSETQ, per germline. The CDR3 loop spans 13 amino acids.

This clone was recorded once. The genes are TRBV9 and TRBJ1-2, with D tentatively TRBD1 (6 bases). This CDR3 contains 13 residues. Germline V gene data show CDR1 as SGDLS and CDR2 as YYNGEE. V was trimmed by 5 bases and J by 6 bases, leaving 14 bases between them. CDR3 protein: CASSGGRSDGYTF. The CDR3 nucleotides read TGTGCCAGCAGTGGGGGCAGGTCGGATGGCTACACCTTC.

This clone showed up just a few times. V usage is TRBV28 and J usage is TRBJ2-7; TRBD1 aligns across 8 bases. V lost 6 bases and J lost 7; bases outside the gene matches: 17. The CDR3 length is 16 residues. The germline gives CDR1 MDHEN, CDR2 SYDVKM. CDR3: CASSFSSGQDRYEQYF. The CDR3 DNA is TGTGCCAGCAGCTTCTCATCGGGACAGGATAGGTATGAGCAGTACTTC.

This clone was detected a few times. The chain recombines TRBV12-2 with TRBJ1-2; TRBD1 is the table's D call, not checked against the DNA. TRBV12-2 is marked as a pseudogene. The CDR3 loop spans 16 amino acids. The CDR3 is CASRLGATGTNYGYTF. The CDR3 nucleotides read TGTGCAAGTCGCTTAGGTGCGACAGGCACTAACTATGGCTACACCTTC.

The gene calls are TRBV7-8 and TRBJ2-1; TRBD2 aligns across 10 bases. The CDR3 covers 16 residues. CDR1 is SGHVS and CDR2 is FQNEAQ in the germline V gene. V shed 2 bases and J 6 bases; nucleotides not matched to a gene: 7. CDR3 in amino acids: CASSLKREGVGNEQFF. The CDR3 coding sequence is TGTGCCAGCAGCTTAAAGCGGGAGGGCGTCGGCAATGAGCAGTTCTTC.

With respect to this clone: A junction end diverges from the germline sequence, so it may reflect a read error. The sample holds other DNA sequences that translate to the same CDR3. V usage is TRBV5-1 and J usage is TRBJ2-7; TRBD2 agrees at 7 bases. CDR3 size: 15 residues. CDR1 and CDR2 (germline): SGHRS, YFSETQ. In nucleotides, the CDR3 is TGTGCCAGCAGCTTGGTGGGCGGGAGCCTTAACGAGCAGTACTTC. It is translated as CASSLVGGSLNEQYF. The full variable domain, completed using reference TRBV5-1 and TRBJ2-7, is KAGVTQTPRYLIKTRGQQVTLSCSPISGHRSVSWYQQTPGQGLQFLFEYFSETQRNKGNFPGRFSGRQFSNSRSEMNVSTLELGDSALYLCASSLVGGSLNEQYFGPGTRLTVT.

The J gene is TRBJ1-2, the V gene TRBV11-2; D unresolved. V dropped 2 bases and J dropped 4 bases, with 11 bases sitting between them. This CDR3 has 14 residues. The germline V gene has CDR1 SGHAT and CDR2 FQNNGV. CDR3 nucleotide sequence: TGTGCCAGCAGCTTAAACCAAGGGAGCTATGGCTACACCTTC. This translates into CASSLNQGSYGYTF.

The genes are TRBV9 and TRBJ2-3, with 11 positions matching TRBD2. V dropped 3 bases and J dropped 2; count of bases not matched to a gene: 8. The germline CDR1 and CDR2 sequences are SGDLS and YYNGEE. The CDR3 contains 17 residues. The CDR3 coding sequence is TGTGCCAGCAGCGCCGGGACTAGCGGCACACTCACAGATACGCAGTATTTT. Translation gives CASSAGTSGTLTDTQYF.

The V and J genes are TRBV27 and TRBJ2-1; D is unclear. Trimming stripped 0 bases from V and 10 bases from J, with 10 bases between. The CDR3 consists of 13 residues. CDR1 is MNHEY, CDR2 SMNVEV, per germline (reference sequence). The chain's CDR3 is CASSLSTLGEQFF. Here the CDR3 DNA reads TGTGCCAGCAGTTTATCGACCCTCGGGGAGCAGTTCTTC.

In this sample, this clone turned up a few times. Here the CDR3 reads CASSKGGVYEQYF. The DNA of the CDR3 is TGTGCCAGCAGCAAAGGGGGGGTCTACGAGCAGTACTTC. The J gene is TRBJ2-7, the V gene TRBV7-3, with D possibly matching TRBD2 (7 bases). Germline V gene lookup returns CDR1 SGHTA and CDR2 FQGTGA. Trimming left V 5 bases short and J 3 bases short, with 11 bases between. The CDR3 consists of 13 residues.

Regarding this clone: The CDR3 does not end in the conserved phenylalanine or tryptophan, so this is likely a read error. The V and J genes are TRBV28 and TRBJ2-7; tentative D call: TRBD2 (5 bases). The CDR3 is 12 amino acids. From germline, CDR1 is MDHEN and CDR2 SYDVKM. Trimming took off 7 bases at V and 6 bases at J, with 13 bases between the two ends. CDR3 sequence reads: CASMLRTSEQYL. In DNA, the CDR3 is TGTGCCAGCATGCTCCGCACTAGCGAGCAGTACCTC.

The chain has TRBV2 and TRBJ2-2, with TRBD2 matching 8 bases. The CDR3 covers 15 residues. CDR1 and CDR2 (germline): SNHLY, FYNNEI. V was clipped by 6 bases and J by 6 bases; unmatched bases: 9. The DNA for the CDR3 is TGTGCCAGCAGGCCGGGACTAGTTAACGCCGGGGAGCTGTTTTTT. This codes for CASRPGLVNAGELFF.

The chain joins TRBV10-3 to TRBJ2-6; tentative D call: TRBD1 (5 bases). The germline V and J ends were trimmed by 6 bases and 2 bases, with 8 bases remaining between them. In germline, CDR1 is ENHRY, CDR2 SYGVKD. The CDR3 has 14 amino acids. CDR3 protein: CAIRGDAGANVLTF. The DNA of the CDR3 is TGTGCCATCAGAGGGGATGCTGGGGCCAACGTCCTGACTTTC.

The rearrangement uses TRBV25-1 and TRBJ1-1, with 8 bases fitting TRBD1. Trimming removed 2 bases from V and 5 bases from J; junction bases left unmatched: 7. This CDR3 spans 15 amino acids. Germline assignment: CDR1 MGHDK and CDR2 SYGVNS. The CDR3 DNA sequence: TGTGCCAGCAGTGAACCTCAGGGGGCAAGGACTGAAGCTTTCTTT. Translating it yields CASSEPQGARTEAFF.